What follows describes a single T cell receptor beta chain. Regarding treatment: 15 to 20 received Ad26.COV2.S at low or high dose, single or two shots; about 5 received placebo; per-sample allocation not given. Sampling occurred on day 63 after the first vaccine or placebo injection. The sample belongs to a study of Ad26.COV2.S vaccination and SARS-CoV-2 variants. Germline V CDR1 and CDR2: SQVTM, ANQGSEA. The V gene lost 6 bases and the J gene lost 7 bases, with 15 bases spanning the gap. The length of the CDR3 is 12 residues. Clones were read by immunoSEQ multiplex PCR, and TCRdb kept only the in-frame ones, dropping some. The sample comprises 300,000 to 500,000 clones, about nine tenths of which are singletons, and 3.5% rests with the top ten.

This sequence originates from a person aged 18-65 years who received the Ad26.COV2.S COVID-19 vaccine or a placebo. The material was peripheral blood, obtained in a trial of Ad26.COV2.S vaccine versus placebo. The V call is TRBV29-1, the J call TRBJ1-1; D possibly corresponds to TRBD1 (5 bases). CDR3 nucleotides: TGCAGCGTCGGTGAATGGGGCGGTGAAGCTTTCTTT. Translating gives CSVGEWGGEAFF. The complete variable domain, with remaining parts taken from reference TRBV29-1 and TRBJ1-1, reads SAVISQKPSRDICQRGTSLTIQCQVDSQVTMMFWYRQQPGQSLTLIATANQGSEATYESGFVIDKFPISRPNLTFSTLTVSNMSPEDSSIYLCSVGEWGGEAFFGQGTRLTVV.